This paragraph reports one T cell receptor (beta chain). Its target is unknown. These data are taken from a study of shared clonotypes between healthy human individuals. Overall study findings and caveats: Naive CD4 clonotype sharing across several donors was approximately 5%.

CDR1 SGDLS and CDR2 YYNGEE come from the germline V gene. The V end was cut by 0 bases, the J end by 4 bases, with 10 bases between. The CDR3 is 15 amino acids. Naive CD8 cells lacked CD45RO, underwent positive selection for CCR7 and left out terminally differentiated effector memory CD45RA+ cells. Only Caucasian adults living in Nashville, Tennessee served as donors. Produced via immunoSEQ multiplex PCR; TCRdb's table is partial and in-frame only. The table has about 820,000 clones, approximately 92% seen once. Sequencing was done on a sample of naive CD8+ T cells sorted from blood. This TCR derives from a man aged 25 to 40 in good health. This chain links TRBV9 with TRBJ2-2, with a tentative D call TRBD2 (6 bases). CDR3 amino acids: CASSVGGGTTGELFF. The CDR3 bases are TGTGCCAGCAGCGTAGGTGGAGGGACCACCGGGGAGCTGTTTTTT.